This TCR beta chain was documented in a study of CDR3 diversity in severe acne. Trimming stripped 6 bases from V and 9 bases from J, with 12 bases between. Germline V gives CDR1 MGHDK, CDR2 SYGVNS. The CDR3 has 13 residues. MiXCR was run by TCRdb on the PCR reads, yielding one entry per CDR3 protein. The sample holds some 85,000 distinct CDR3 sequences, less than 65% seen once. A note on this clonotype: The CDR3 ends on some other residue instead of the conserved phenylalanine or tryptophan, so this is likely a read error.

The chain carries TRBV25-1 and TRBJ1-6, with no clear D. What was sequenced was blood. This receptor was obtained from a male donor with severe acne vulgaris. This chain's CDR3 is CASRSGQSSPLHL. As DNA, the CDR3 is TGTGCCAGCAGGTCCGGGCAAAGTTCACCCCTCCACCTT.